A single sample gave rise to the 7 T cell receptor beta chains below, sequenced in a study of T-cell reconstitution after alpha-beta-depleted transplantation in children. The TCRbeta library incorporated unique molecular identifiers. Via MiXCR, TCRdb re-called the PCR reads, giving one row per CDR3 protein. The sample lists about 370,000 distinct CDR3 sequences, around 21% occurring once. The specimen comprised PBMCs from the stem cell graft donor, sampled from the stem cell graft. The receptors were sampled from a human donor who donated a stem cell graft to a child with acute myeloid leukemia.

The sample holds a few counts of this clonotype. V gene TRBV5-1 combines with J gene TRBJ2-2; D remains ambiguous. This CDR3 contains 14 residues. CDR1 is SGHRS, CDR2 YFSETQ, per germline. V dropped 2 bases and J dropped 4 bases, with 9 bases sitting between them. The CDR3 protein is CASSFDFFTGELFF. CDR3 coding DNA: TGCGCCAGCAGCTTTGACTTTTTCACCGGGGAGCTGTTTTTT.

This clonotype was seen ten or more times. This chain connects TRBV29-1 to TRBJ2-1; the D is unclear. CDR1 SQVTM and CDR2 ANQGSEA come from the germline V gene. CDR3 length: 13 residues. The germline V and J ends were trimmed by 5 bases and 0 bases, with 8 bases remaining between them. The CDR3 nucleotides read TGCAGCGTTCAGACGAGCTCCTACAATGAGCAGTTCTTC. Translated: CSVQTSSYNEQFF.

This clonotype came up a few times. CDR3 DNA: TGTGCCAGCAGCTTGGAGGGTTTTGGAGGGGCCAACGTCCTGACTTTC. Amino acid sequence: CASSLEGFGGANVLTF. This chain joins TRBV5-6 and TRBJ2-6; no reliable D call. There are 16 residues in the CDR3. CDR1 SGHDT and CDR2 YYEEEE come from the germline V gene. V lost 0 bases to trimming and J lost 4 bases, with 11 bases between them. The whole variable domain, remainder taken from reference TRBV5-6 and TRBJ2-6, is DAGVTQSPTHLIKTRGQQVTLRCSPKSGHDTVSWYQQALGQGPQFIFQYYEEEERQRGNFPDRFSGHQFPNYSSELNVNALLLGDSALYLCASSLEGFGGANVLTFGAGSRLTVL.

This chain links TRBV11-2 with TRBJ1-5; perhaps TRBD1 as D (6 bases). This CDR3 is 15 amino acids long. Germline CDR1 SGHAT, CDR2 FQNNGV. V was trimmed by 1 base and J by 7 bases, leaving 14 bases between them. This CDR3 reads CASSLGDTGYQPQHF. CDR3 DNA: TGTGCCAGCAGCTTAGGCGATACAGGGTACCAGCCCCAGCATTTT.

The chain couples TRBV21-1 to TRBJ2-1; the table calls TRBD2, which could not be checked here. TRBV21-1 is tagged as a pseudogene. The CDR3 is 17 residues long. The CDR3 DNA sequence: TGTGCCAGCCGCAGACCTCCTAGGCTGCACTCCTACAATGAGCAGTTCTTC. Translating gives CASRRPPRLHSYNEQFF.

This clonotype has ten or more counts. The chain joins TRBV29-1 to TRBJ2-3, with D uncertain. V lost 7 bases, J lost 0 bases, and 14 bases lay in between. The length of the CDR3 is 14 residues. Germline V gene data show CDR1 as SQVTM and CDR2 as ANQGSEA. This CDR3 reads CSAARSPSTDTQYF. The CDR3, as DNA: TGCAGCGCCGCGCGCTCCCCGAGCACAGATACGCAGTATTTT.

The chain joins TRBV28 to TRBJ2-1; the match to TRBD2 covers 10 bases. Trimming cost V 3 bases and J 3 bases; bases outside gene matches: 8. Germline V gives CDR1 MDHEN, CDR2 SYDVKM. The CDR3 consists of 17 residues. The CDR3 DNA reads TGTGCCAGCAGTTTCGAAGGTAGCGGGAGGAACTACAATGAGCAGTTCTTC. Its translation is CASSFEGSGRNYNEQFF.